This T cell receptor (beta chain) was sequenced in a study of blood T cell repertoires in COVID-19. Participant ages covered 18 to 89 years across 24 US areas. Donors were grouped by their self-reported clinical history. No more than 2 weeks before study entry, exposed participants had met a case of COVID-19. CDR3 length equals 16 residues. The junction had 8 bases not matched to a gene; V was cut back by 6 bases and J by 6 bases. In germline, CDR1 is LGHNT, CDR2 FRNRAP. Measured with immunoSEQ multiplex PCR; TCRdb has only the in-frame clones, and not every one. Counted here are 200,000 to 300,000 clones, approximately 90% occurring once; the ten biggest clones make up over 0.85%.

The chain recombines TRBV12-5 with TRBJ2-1, with 13 nucleotides matching TRBD2. The TCR comes from a man aged 50 or older who had been exposed to COVID-19. The material sequenced was PBMCs or T cells enriched from blood (not recorded which). Written as DNA, the CDR3 is TGTGCTAGTGGACAACTAGCGGGAGGGCCACTCAATGAGCAGTTCTTC. Translated: CASGQLAGGPLNEQFF. The complete variable domain, with remaining parts taken from reference TRBV12-5 and TRBJ2-1, reads DARVTQTPRHKVTEMGQEVTMRCQPILGHNTVFWYRQTMMQGLELLAYFRNRAPLDDSGMPKDRFSAEMPDATLATLKIQPSEPRDSAVYFCASGQLAGGPLNEQFFGPGTRLTVL.